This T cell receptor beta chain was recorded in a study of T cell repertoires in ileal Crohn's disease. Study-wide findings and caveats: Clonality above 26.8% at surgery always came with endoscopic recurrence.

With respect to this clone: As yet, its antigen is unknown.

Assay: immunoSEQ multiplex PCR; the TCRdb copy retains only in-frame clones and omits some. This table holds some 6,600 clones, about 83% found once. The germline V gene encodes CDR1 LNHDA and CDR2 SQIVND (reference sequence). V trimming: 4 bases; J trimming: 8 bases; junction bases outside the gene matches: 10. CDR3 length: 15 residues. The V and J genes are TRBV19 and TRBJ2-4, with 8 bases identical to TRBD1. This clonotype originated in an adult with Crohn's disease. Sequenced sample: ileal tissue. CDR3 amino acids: CASSTGQGWGYIQYF. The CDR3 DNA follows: TGTGCCAGTAGTACAGGACAGGGCTGGGGATACATTCAGTACTTC.